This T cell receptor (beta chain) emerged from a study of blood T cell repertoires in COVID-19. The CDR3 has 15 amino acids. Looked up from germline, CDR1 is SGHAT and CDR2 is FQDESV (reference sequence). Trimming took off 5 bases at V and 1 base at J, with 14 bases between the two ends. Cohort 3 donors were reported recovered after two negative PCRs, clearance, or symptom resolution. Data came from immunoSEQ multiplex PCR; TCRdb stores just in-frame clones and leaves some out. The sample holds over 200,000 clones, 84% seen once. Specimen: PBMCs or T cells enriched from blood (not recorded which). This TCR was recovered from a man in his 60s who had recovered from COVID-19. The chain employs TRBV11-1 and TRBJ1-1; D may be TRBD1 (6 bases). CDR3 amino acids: CASSKLTGSNTEAFF. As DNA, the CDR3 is TGTGCCAGCAGCAAATTGACAGGATCGAACACTGAAGCTTTCTTT. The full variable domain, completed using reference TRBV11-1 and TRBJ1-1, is EAEVAQSPRYKITEKSQAVAFWCDPISGHATLYWYRQILGQGPELLVQFQDESVVDDSQLPKDRFSAERLKGVDSTLKIQPAELGDSAMYLCASSKLTGSNTEAFFGQGTRLTVV.